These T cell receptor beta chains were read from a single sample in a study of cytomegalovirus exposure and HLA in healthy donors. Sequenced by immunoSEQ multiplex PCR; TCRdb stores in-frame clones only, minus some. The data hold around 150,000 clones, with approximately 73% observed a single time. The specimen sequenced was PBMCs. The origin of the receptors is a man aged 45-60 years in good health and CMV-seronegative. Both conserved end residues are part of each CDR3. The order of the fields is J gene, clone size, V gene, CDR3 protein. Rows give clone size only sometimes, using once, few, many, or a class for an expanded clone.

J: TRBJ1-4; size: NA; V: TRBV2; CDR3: CASIGAHNEKLFF
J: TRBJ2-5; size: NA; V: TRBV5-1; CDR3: CASSSTGGAEETQYF
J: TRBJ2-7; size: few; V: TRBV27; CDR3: CASSLTRGGYEQYF
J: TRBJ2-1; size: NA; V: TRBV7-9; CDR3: CASSLGGGGRGNEQFF
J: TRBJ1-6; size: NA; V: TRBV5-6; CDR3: CASSLWGRGRSYNSPLHF
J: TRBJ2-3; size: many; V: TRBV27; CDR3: CASRTTSGGSRYTQYF
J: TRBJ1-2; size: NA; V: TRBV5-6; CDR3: CASSKLPGQGHGYTF
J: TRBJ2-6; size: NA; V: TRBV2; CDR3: CASRSGQGLPGANVLTF
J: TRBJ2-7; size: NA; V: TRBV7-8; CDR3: CASSPRVAGGYEQYF
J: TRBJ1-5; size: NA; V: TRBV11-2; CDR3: CASSLEGALNQPQRF
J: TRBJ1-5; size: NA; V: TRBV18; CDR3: CASSQGQVPNQPQHF
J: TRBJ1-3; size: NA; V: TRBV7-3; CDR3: CASSAGFGNTIYF
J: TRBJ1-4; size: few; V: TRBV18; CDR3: CASSTTGGRGEKLFF
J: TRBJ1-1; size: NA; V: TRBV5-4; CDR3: CASSQGRQGRTEAFF
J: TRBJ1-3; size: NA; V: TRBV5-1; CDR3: CASRQGSGNTIYF
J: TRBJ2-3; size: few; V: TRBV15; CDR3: CATSRKGGSTDTQYF
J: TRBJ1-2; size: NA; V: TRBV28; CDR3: CASSGAYGYTF
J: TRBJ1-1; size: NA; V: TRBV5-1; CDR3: CASSVQGGNTEAFF
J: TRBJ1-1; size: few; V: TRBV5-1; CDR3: CASSLAGYKHTEAFF
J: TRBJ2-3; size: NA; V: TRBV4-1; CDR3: CASSKPGQGSTDTQYF
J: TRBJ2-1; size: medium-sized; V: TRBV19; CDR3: CASSILAGAPQEQFF
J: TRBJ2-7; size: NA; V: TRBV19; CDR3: CASSISGSSYEQYF
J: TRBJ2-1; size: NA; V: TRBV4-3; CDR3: CASSQGGTGSVNEQFF
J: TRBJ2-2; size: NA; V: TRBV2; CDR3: CASTLGTGELFF
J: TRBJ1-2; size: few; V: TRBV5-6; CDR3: CASSLTEGARGYTF
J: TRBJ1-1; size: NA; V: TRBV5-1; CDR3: CASSKRQGTEAFF
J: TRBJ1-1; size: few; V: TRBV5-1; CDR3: CASGLRDRVANTEAFF
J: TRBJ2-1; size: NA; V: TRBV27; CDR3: CASISLRDTSSYNEQFF
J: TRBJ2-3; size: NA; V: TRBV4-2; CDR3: CASSQDFDSYTDTQYF
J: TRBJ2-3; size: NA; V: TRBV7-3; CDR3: CASSLRISGGATDTQYF
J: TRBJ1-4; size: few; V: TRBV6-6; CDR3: CASSQTGGNEKLFF
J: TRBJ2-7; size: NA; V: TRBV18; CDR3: CASSPGSAGVTYEQYF
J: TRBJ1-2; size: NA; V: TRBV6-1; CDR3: CASTQQVLYGYTF
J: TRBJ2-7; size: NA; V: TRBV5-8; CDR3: CASSLVGTGDYEQYF
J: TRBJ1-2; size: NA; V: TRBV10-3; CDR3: CAISESGAPGGYTF
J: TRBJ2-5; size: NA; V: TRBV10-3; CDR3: CAISGGGNQETQYF
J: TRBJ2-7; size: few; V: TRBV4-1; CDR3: CASSATGTGDYEQYF
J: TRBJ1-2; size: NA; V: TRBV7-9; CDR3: CASSLQGEKGYTF
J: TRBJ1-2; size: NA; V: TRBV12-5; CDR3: CASGAFNYGYTF
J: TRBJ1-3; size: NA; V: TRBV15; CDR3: CATSRGAPRSGNTIYF
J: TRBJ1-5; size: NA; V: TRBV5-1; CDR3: CASSLAPTSNQPQHF